This T cell receptor beta chain was profiled in a study of shared clonotypes between healthy human individuals. Concerning this clone itself: The antigen remains unidentified.

Whole-study results and caveats: Tissues were not sampled, only blood, and their repertoires likely differ.

The data were produced by immunoSEQ multiplex PCR, yet TCRdb's version contains in-frame clones alone and is incomplete. This sample has roughly 590,000 clones, with nearly 97% found just once. In the naive CD8 group, cells lacked CD45RO and were positively selected for CCR7, so terminally differentiated effector memory CD45RA+ cells were left out. Trimming at V came to 2 bases and at J to 3 bases, leaving 8 bases not matched to a gene. Germline values: CDR1 SQVTM, CDR2 ANQGSEA. CDR3 length: 16 residues. The chain joins TRBV29-1 to TRBJ2-7; 12 bases line up with TRBD2. Specimen: naive CD8+ T cells sorted from blood. This TCR was sampled from a woman in her twenties or thirties in good health. The CDR3 DNA reads TGCAGCGTTGAAAGCGGAGGGACTAGCGGGTTCTACGAGCAGTACTTC. Its protein is CSVESGGTSGFYEQYF.